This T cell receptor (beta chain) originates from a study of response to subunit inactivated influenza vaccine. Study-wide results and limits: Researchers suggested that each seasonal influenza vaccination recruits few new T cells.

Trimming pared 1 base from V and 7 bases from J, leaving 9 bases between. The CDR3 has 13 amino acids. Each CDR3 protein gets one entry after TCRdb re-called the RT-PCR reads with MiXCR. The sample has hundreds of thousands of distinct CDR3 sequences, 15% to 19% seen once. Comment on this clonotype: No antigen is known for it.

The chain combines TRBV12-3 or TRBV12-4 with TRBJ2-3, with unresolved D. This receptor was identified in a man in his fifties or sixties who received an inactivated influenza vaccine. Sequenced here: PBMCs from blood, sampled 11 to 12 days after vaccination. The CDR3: CASSLGDLYTQYF. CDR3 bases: TGTGCCAGCAGTTTAGGAGACCTTTATACGCAGTATTTT.